These 4 T cell receptor beta chains were sequenced from one sample in a study of metastatic and nonmetastatic thyroid tumors (dated by TCRdb to about 2020). The protocol used for the library was PCR. Sequencing used an Illumina HiSeq 4000. The raw public reads went through TCRdb reprocessing: fastp at Q25, MiXCR clone calling, in-frame beta chains kept. Counted in this sample were roughly 83,000 clones; more than 13% of them appeared once. The top ten constitute roughly 3.9% of the sample. No patient had received any treatment before thyroid surgery. Sequenced material: blood. Source of these receptors: a female donor with papillary thyroid cancer or a benign thyroid nodule (not recorded which). Some clones in this sample may be carry-over from other donors' samples.

This clone was recorded a few times. V and J are TRBV6-2 or TRBV6-3 and TRBJ1-1, with TRBD1 identical over 10 bases. The length of the CDR3 is 18 residues. Per the germline V gene, CDR1 is MNHEY and CDR2 is SVGEGT. Unmatched junction bases numbered 18, after V lost 1 base and J lost 10 bases. The chain's CDR3 is CASSYYPKIRTGGGGAFF. The CDR3 nucleotides read TGTGCCAGCAGTTACTACCCAAAAATAAGGACAGGGGGAGGGGGAGCTTTCTTT.

The chain joins TRBV19 to TRBJ1-1, with D perhaps TRBD1 (5 bases). The CDR3 has 15 amino acids. Trimming shortened V by 7 bases and J by 2 bases, and 17 bases separated the two germline ends. Germline CDR1 reads LNHDA; CDR2 reads SQIVND (reference sequence). The CDR3 bases are TGTGCCAGTATCCTACCGCGGGGGGTAAACACTGAAGCTTTCTTT. This translates into CASILPRGVNTEAFF.

This clone was found a few times. The chain carries TRBV27 and TRBJ1-2, with 7 nucleotides matching TRBD1. The germline CDR1 and CDR2 sequences are MNHEY and SMNVEV (reference sequence). CDR3 length: 16 amino acids. With 5 bases clipped from V and 6 bases from J, the junction kept 15 bases outside the gene matches. The CDR3 sequence is CASSDRGQTARNGYTF. The CDR3 nucleotides read TGTGCCAGCAGTGATCGGGGACAGACCGCTAGGAATGGCTACACCTTC.

The chain links TRBV27 to TRBJ2-5; D possibly uses TRBD1 or TRBD2 (5 bases each). V was clipped by 3 bases and J by 8 bases, with 13 bases between them. The length of the CDR3 is 13 residues. Germline V lookup: CDR1 MNHEY, CDR2 SMNVEV (reference sequence). CDR3 sequence: CASSLGVRGTQYF. The CDR3 DNA reads as TGTGCCAGCAGTTTGGGGGTGCGCGGTACCCAGTACTTC.